This TCR beta chain originates from a study of chemoradiotherapy in HPV16-positive cancers. Across the study: Functional T-cell assays on two HPV16-positive patients' cells defined candidate HPV-specific clones and common TCR motifs.

Clones were sequenced by immunoSEQ multiplex PCR, and TCRdb holds only the in-frame ones, with some missing. This sample has hundreds of clones, with roughly 90% found just once. Repertoires were sampled repeatedly during chemoradiotherapy. Details on this clone: No antigen is known for it.

Whole-study findings and limits: Candidate HPV-specific clones and E7-related TCR motifs grew in tumor during treatment.

This TCR derives from a human donor with HPV-associated anogenital cancer. Sequencing used tumor tissue, obtained from a patient who underwent chemoradiotherapy.

The CDR3 loop reads CAWAGGTEAFF. The CDR3 region has the DNA TGTGCCTGGGCCGGGGGCACTGAAGCTTTCTTT. V is TRBV30 and J is TRBJ1-1, with a tentative D call TRBD1 (5 bases). The CDR3 loop spans 11 amino acids. Trimming cost V 5 bases and J 4 bases, with 8 bases left between them. The V gene's germline CDR1 is GTSNPN and CDR2 SVGIG (reference sequence). The variable domain in full, with the rest retrieved from reference TRBV30 and TRBJ1-1, is SQTIHQWPATLVQPVGSPLSLECTVEGTSNPNLYWYRQAAGRGLQLLFYSVGIGQISSEVPQNLSASRPQDRQFILSSKKLLLSDSGFYLCAWAGGTEAFFGQGTRLTVV.